This T cell receptor (beta chain) was documented in a study of OX40 agonist ivuxolimab in advanced cancers. Study overall: Eligibility admitted prior anti-PD-1, anti-PD-L1 or anti-CTLA-4 therapy; around 41% had some.

Measured with immunoSEQ multiplex PCR; TCRdb has only the in-frame clones, and not every one. The data contain tens of thousands of clones, 87% of them singletons. On cycle 4 day 1 and cycle 7 day 1, as well as at baseline, blood was sampled. The V gene's germline CDR1 is MNHNY and CDR2 SVGAGI (reference sequence). The CDR3 length is 15 residues. The V and J ends lost 5 bases and 3 bases, in that order; junction bases with no gene match: 4. Sequencing was performed on CD4+ or CD8+ T cells sorted from blood, taken in a trial of the OX40 agonist ivuxolimab. This TCR came from an adult with an advanced solid tumor such as melanoma, head and neck, liver or kidney cancer. The chain has TRBV6-6 and TRBJ2-2; 9 bases are shared with TRBD1. CDR3 bases: TGTGCCAGCAGTAACAGGGGGCCGGACACCGGGGAGCTGTTTTTT. This sequence encodes CASSNRGPDTGELFF.